This T cell receptor beta chain was retrieved from a study of cytomegalovirus exposure and HLA in healthy donors. Germline assignment: CDR1 SGHRS and CDR2 YFSETQ. The CDR3 is 14 amino acids. The germline V and J ends were trimmed by 5 bases and 8 bases, with 16 bases remaining between them. Use of 60 Vbeta and 13 Jbeta primers characterized the PCR. Produced via immunoSEQ multiplex PCR; TCRdb's table is partial and in-frame only. The data show 200,000 to 250,000 clones, with more than 85% seen just once and around 1% held by the top ten. The source material was PBMCs. The chain recombines TRBV5-1 with TRBJ1-4, with D possibly matching TRBD1 (5 bases). The origin of this receptor is a woman younger than 35 in good health and CMV-seronegative. Here the CDR3 reads CASRGEDRGEKLFF. The DNA for the CDR3 is TGCGCCAGCAGGGGGGAGGACCGAGGGGAAAAACTGTTTTTT.